The rows below give T cell receptor beta chains drawn from one sample of a study of T cells in Graves' hyperthyroidism and ophthalmopathy. TCRdb re-derived calls from the multiplex PCR reads in MiXCR, one entry per CDR3 protein. The sample yields about 420,000 distinct CDR3 sequences, 15% to 18% seen once. Material: blood. These receptors originate from a young woman with Graves' hyperthyroidism. CDR3s include the opening cysteine and the closing phenylalanine or tryptophan. A D gene is named only where the DNA matches it firmly. Size values are once, few and many counts, or a class for expanded clones, and some rows have none.

>-|TRBV6-1|many|TRBJ2-1
CASRAIAVSSYNEQFF
TGTGCCAGCAGGGCTATAGCGGTTAGCTCCTACAATGAGCAGTTCTTC
>TRBD2|TRBV7-3|-|TRBJ2-1
CASSPRSGKAYNEQFF
TGTGCCAGCAGCCCGCGGAGCGGGAAAGCCTACAATGAGCAGTTCTTC
>-|TRBV28|many|TRBJ2-5
CASGARDTYYQETQYF
TGTGCCAGCGGGGCCCGGGACACTTATTACCAAGAGACCCAGTACTTC
>-|TRBV7-2|many|TRBJ2-1
CASSLAEYNEQFF
TGTGCCAGCAGCTTAGCGGAGTACAATGAGCAGTTCTTC
>TRBD2|TRBV3-1|many|TRBJ2-3
CASSPNLAGASDTQYF
TGTGCCAGCAGCCCCAATCTAGCGGGCGCTTCTGATACGCAGTATTTT
>-|TRBV6-2/TRBV6-3|many|TRBJ1-2
CASSDTYGYTF
TGTGCCAGCAGCGACACCTATGGCTACACCTTC
>-|TRBV5-6|many|TRBJ2-2
CARDRGRSGELFF
TGTGCCAGAGACCGGGGGCGTTCCGGGGAGCTGTTTTTT
>TRBD1|TRBV20-1|many|TRBJ2-7
CSAGLGRGYEQYF
TGCAGTGCTGGACTTGGCAGGGGGTACGAGCAGTACTTC
>-|TRBV7-2|many|TRBJ2-5
CASSLLISWTVTETQYF
TGTGCCAGCAGCCTCTTAATATCCTGGACTGTAACGGAGACCCAGTACTTC
>TRBD1|TRBV5-1|many|TRBJ2-1
CASSGDRVYNEQFF
TGCGCCAGCTCGGGGGACAGGGTCTACAATGAGCAGTTCTTC
>TRBD2|TRBV7-8|many|TRBJ2-7
CASSLEGPSGGEQYF
TGTGCCAGCAGCTTAGAGGGTCCTAGCGGGGGAGAGCAGTACTTC
>TRBD2|TRBV11-1|many|TRBJ2-7
CASSLSASGYEQYF
TGTGCCAGCAGCTTAAGCGCTAGCGGCTACGAGCAGTACTTC
>TRBD1|TRBV5-1|many|TRBJ2-7
CASGKSGTDSYEQYF
TGCGCCAGCGGCAAATCCGGGACAGACTCCTACGAGCAGTACTTC
>-|TRBV11-2|many|TRBJ2-7
CASSLEAGDYGEQYF
TGTGCCAGCAGCTTAGAGGCAGGGGACTATGGCGAGCAGTACTTC
>-|TRBV28|-|TRBJ2-2
CASTAYGGTGELFF
TGTGCCAGCACCGCTTATGGGGGCACCGGGGAGCTGTTTTTT
>-|TRBV2|many|TRBJ2-1
CASSEVRASSYNEQFF
TGTGCCAGCAGTGAAGTCCGGGCCAGCTCCTACAATGAGCAGTTCTTC
>TRBD2|TRBV12-3/TRBV12-4|-|TRBJ2-1
CASSWSGRENEQFF
TGTGCCAGCAGTTGGTCGGGGAGGGAGAATGAGCAGTTCTTC
>TRBD2|TRBV5-4|once|TRBJ2-1
CASSGSGRALNEQFF
TGTGCCAGCAGCGGAAGCGGGAGGGCCCTTAATGAGCAGTTCTTC
>-|TRBV20-1|-|TRBJ2-5
CSAPRETQYF
TGCAGTGCTCCCAGGGAGACCCAGTACTTC
>-|TRBV5-1|many|TRBJ2-7
CASSLAPGAQREEYF
TGCGCCAGCAGCTTGGCCCCGGGAGCCCAGAGGGAGGAGTACTTC
>-|TRBV5-1|-|TRBJ2-7
CASSFPRGHEQYF
TGCGCCAGCAGTTTTCCACGGGGACACGAGCAGTACTTC
>-|TRBV3-1|many|TRBJ2-3
CASSQEGKFTDTQYF
TGTGCCAGCAGCCAAGAGGGGAAATTCACAGATACGCAGTATTTT
>TRBD1|TRBV27|-|TRBJ2-5
CASSFTTGVRETQYF
TGTGCCAGCAGTTTTACAACAGGGGTCCGAGAGACCCAGTACTTC
>-|TRBV15|many|TRBJ1-2
CATSRARGLGYGYTF
TGTGCCACCAGCAGAGCCCGGGGGCTAGGCTATGGCTACACCTTC
>-|TRBV3-1|many|TRBJ1-1
CASSQEGGDTEAFF
TGTGCCAGCAGCCAAGAGGGGGGGGACACTGAAGCTTTCTTT
>TRBD2|TRBV6-1|many|TRBJ2-5
CASTEAGGAGETQYF
TGTGCCAGCACTGAGGCGGGGGGGGCAGGAGAGACCCAGTACTTC
>-|TRBV12-3/TRBV12-4|many|TRBJ2-7
CASSLGTPTSYEQYF
TGTGCCAGCAGTCTCGGGACACCCACCTCCTACGAGCAGTACTTC
>TRBD1|TRBV6-1|many|TRBJ2-5
CASSEDRTGGVETQYF
TGTGCCAGCAGTGAAGACAGGACAGGGGGCGTCGAGACCCAGTACTTC
>TRBD1|TRBV6-1|many|TRBJ1-3
CASGDRTSGNTIYF
TGTGCCAGCGGGGACAGGACCTCTGGAAACACCATATATTTT
>-|TRBV6-1|many|TRBJ1-1
CASSQGTEAFF
TGTGCCAGCAGCCAGGGTACTGAAGCTTTCTTT
>-|TRBV29-1|many|TRBJ2-1
CSVDRMSSYNEQFF
TGCAGCGTTGACCGGATGAGCTCCTACAATGAGCAGTTCTTC
>-|TRBV6-1|many|TRBJ2-5
CASSEDFRVEETQYF
TGTGCCAGCAGTGAAGATTTCCGGGTAGAAGAGACCCAGTACTTC
>-|TRBV7-2|many|TRBJ2-1
CASSPRKAAISYNEQFF
TGTGCCAGCAGCCCGCGTAAGGCAGCAATCTCCTACAATGAGCAGTTCTTC
>TRBD2|TRBV12-3/TRBV12-4|-|TRBJ2-2
CASSLGAGYTGELFF
TGTGCCAGCAGCCTGGGAGCGGGGTACACCGGGGAGCTGTTTTTT
>-|TRBV4-1|-|TRBJ1-1
CASSQARGLDTEAFF
TGCGCCAGCAGCCAAGCGAGGGGCTTGGACACTGAAGCTTTCTTT
>-|TRBV5-1|many|TRBJ2-5
CASSLGTREIASGTQYF
TGCGCCAGCAGCTTGGGGACACGGGAGATTGCTAGTGGGACCCAGTACTTC
>TRBD2|TRBV7-9|many|TRBJ2-5
CASSRWTSGVGVKETQYF
TGTGCCAGCAGCCGATGGACTAGCGGGGTGGGAGTGAAAGAGACCCAGTACTTC
>TRBD1|TRBV20-1|-|TRBJ2-2
CSARETGDTGELFF
TGCAGTGCTAGGGAGACAGGGGACACCGGGGAGCTGTTTTTT
>-|TRBV7-2|many|TRBJ1-2
CASSPQLSGTRLNYGYTF
TGTGCCAGCAGCCCGCAACTCTCCGGGACTCGCCTCAACTATGGCTACACCTTC
>TRBD1|TRBV9|-|TRBJ1-3
CASSSQGGLDTIYF
TGTGCCAGCAGCTCTCAAGGGGGCTTGGACACCATATATTTT
>-|TRBV29-1|many|TRBJ1-2
CSVMIQGKGYTF
TGCAGCGTCATGATTCAGGGTAAAGGCTACACCTTC
>-|TRBV11-2|many|TRBJ1-2
CASSQFGTSIYGYTF
TGTGCCAGCAGCCAATTCGGGACTTCAATTTATGGCTACACCTTC
>-|TRBV11-2|many|TRBJ1-2
CASSLETRRNYGYTF
TGTGCCAGCAGCTTAGAAACTAGGCGGAACTATGGCTACACCTTC
>TRBD1|TRBV4-1|few|TRBJ2-1
CASSQLDRGDEQFF
TGCGCCAGCAGCCAACTGGACAGGGGCGATGAGCAGTTCTTC
>-|TRBV7-3|many|TRBJ2-2
CASSLSTNTGELFF
TGTGCCAGCAGCTTAAGTACGAACACCGGGGAGCTGTTTTTT
>-|TRBV29-1|few|TRBJ1-2
CSVEGRIYGYTF
TGCAGCGTTGAAGGACGGATCTATGGCTACACCTTC
>TRBD1|TRBV7-6|many|TRBJ1-3
CASSDRGGNTIYF
TGTGCCAGCAGCGACAGGGGTGGAAACACCATATATTTT
>-|TRBV4-1|-|TRBJ1-2
CASSSRSNYGYTF
TGCGCCAGCAGCTCCAGGAGCAACTATGGCTACACCTTC
>-|TRBV12-3/TRBV12-4|many|TRBJ1-4
CASSPPTQGLREKLFF
TGTGCCAGCAGTCCGCCCACCCAGGGCTTGAGGGAAAAACTGTTTTTT
>TRBD1|TRBV4-1|many|TRBJ1-4
CASAGTEDEKLFF
TGCGCCAGCGCCGGGACAGAAGATGAAAAACTGTTTTTT
>TRBD2|TRBV20-1|-|TRBJ2-7
CRTGRLAGSGEQYF
TGCAGAACAGGCCGGCTAGCGGGATCTGGCGAGCAGTACTTC
>TRBD2|TRBV12-3/TRBV12-4|-|TRBJ2-3
CASSLGLAGVTGTDTQYF
TGTGCCAGCAGTTTAGGACTAGCGGGAGTAACGGGCACAGATACGCAGTATTTT